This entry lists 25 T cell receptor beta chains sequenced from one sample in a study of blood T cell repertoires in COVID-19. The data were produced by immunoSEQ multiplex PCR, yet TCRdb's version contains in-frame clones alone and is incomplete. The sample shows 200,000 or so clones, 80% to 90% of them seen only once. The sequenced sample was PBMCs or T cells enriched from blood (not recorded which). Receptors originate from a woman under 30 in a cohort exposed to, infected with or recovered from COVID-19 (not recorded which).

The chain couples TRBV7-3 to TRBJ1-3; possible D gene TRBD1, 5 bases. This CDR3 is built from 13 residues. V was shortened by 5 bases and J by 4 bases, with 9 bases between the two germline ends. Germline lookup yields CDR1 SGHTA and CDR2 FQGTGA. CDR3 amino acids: CASSVQDGNTIYF. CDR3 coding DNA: TGTGCCAGCAGCGTACAGGACGGAAACACCATATATTTT. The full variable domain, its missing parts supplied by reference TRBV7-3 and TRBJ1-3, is GAGVSQTPSNKVTEKGKYVELRCDPISGHTALYWYRQSLGQGPEFLIYFQGTGAADDSGLPNDRFFAVRPEGSVSTLKIQRTERGDSAVYLCASSVQDGNTIYFGEGSWLTVV.

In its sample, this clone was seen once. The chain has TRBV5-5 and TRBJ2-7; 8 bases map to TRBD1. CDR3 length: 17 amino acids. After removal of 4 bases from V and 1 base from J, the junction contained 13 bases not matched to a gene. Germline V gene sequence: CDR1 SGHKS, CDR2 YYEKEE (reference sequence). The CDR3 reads CASSQRDRQASSYEQYF. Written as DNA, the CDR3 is TGTGCCAGCAGCCAGAGGGACAGGCAAGCGAGTTCCTACGAGCAGTACTTC.

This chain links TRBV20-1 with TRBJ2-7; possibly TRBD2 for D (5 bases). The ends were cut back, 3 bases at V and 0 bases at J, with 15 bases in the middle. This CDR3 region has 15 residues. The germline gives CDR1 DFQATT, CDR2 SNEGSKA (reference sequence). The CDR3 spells CSASSEGRVSYEQYF. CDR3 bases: TGCAGTGCTAGTTCCGAGGGCCGCGTCTCCTACGAGCAGTACTTC.

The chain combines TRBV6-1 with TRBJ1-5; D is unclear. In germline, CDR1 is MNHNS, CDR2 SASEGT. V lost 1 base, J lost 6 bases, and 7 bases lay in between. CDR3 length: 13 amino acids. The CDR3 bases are TGTGCCAGCAGTGAAGATTGGGCTCAGCCCCAGCATTTT. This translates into CASSEDWAQPQHF.

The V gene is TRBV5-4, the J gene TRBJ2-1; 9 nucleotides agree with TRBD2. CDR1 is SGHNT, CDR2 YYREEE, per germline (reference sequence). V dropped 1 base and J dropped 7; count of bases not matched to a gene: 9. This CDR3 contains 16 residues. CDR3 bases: TGTGCCAGCAGCTTGATGGGCGGGAGGGCCTTTAATGAGCAGTTCTTC. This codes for CASSLMGGRAFNEQFF.

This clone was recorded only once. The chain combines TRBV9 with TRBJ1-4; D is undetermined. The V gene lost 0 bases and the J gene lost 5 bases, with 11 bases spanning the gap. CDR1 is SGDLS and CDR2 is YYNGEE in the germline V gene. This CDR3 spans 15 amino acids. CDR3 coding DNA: TGTGCCAGCAGCGTAGGTCGACAAACGAATGAAAAACTGTTTTTT. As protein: CASSVGRQTNEKLFF.

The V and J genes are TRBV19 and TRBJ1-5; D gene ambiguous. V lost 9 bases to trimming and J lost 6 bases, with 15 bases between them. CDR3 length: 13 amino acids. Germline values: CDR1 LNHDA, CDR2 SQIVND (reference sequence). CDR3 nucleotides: TGTGCCAGCTGGGGAGGGTTCGGTCAGCCCCAGCATTTT. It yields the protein CASWGGFGQPQHF.

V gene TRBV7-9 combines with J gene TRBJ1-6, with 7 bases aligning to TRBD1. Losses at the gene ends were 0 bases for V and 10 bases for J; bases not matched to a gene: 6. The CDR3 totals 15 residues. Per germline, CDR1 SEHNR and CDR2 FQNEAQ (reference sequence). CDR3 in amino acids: CASSLALQGGSPLHF. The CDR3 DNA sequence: TGTGCCAGCAGCTTAGCCTTGCAGGGGGGATCACCCCTCCACTTT.

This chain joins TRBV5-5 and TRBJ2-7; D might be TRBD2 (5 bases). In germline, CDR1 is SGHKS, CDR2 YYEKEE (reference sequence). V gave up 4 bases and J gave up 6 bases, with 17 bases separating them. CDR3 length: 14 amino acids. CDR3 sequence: CASSPEVSLGEQYF. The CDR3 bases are TGTGCCAGCAGCCCGGAGGTCAGTTTGGGCGAGCAGTACTTC. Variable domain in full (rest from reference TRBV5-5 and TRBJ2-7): DAGVTQSPTHLIKTRGQQVTLRCSPISGHKSVSWYQQVLGQGPQFIFQYYEKEERGRGNFPDRFSARQFPNYSSELNVNALLLGDSALYLCASSPEVSLGEQYFGPGTRLTVT.

The CDR3 coding sequence is TGTGCCAGCAGCCCTTGGACAGGGGAGTATTCTGGAAACACCATATATTTT. Encoded protein: CASSPWTGEYSGNTIYF. V usage is TRBV3-1 (or the pseudogene TRBV3-2) and J usage is TRBJ1-3, with 9 positions matching TRBD1. V was pared by 4 bases and J by 1 base, with 8 bases of the junction left unmatched. CDR1 LGHDT and CDR2 YNNKEL come from the germline V gene (reference sequence). CDR3 size: 17 residues.

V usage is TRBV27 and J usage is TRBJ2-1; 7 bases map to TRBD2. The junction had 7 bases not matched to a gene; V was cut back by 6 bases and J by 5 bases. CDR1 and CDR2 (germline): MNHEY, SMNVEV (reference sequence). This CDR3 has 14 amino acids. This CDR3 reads CASSQGLVDNEQFF. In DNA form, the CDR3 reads TGTGCCAGCAGCCAAGGACTAGTGGACAATGAGCAGTTCTTC.

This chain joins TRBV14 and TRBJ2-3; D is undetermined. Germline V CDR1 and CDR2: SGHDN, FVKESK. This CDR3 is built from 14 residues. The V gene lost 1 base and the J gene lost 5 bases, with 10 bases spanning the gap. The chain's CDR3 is CASSQVQAQDTQYF. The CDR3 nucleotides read TGTGCCAGCAGCCAAGTCCAGGCCCAAGATACGCAGTATTTT.

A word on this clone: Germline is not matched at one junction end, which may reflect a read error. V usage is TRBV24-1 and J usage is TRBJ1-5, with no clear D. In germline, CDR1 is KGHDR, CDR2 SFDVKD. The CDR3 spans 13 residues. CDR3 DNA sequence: TGTGCCACCAGTGAGAGGAGCACTCAGCCCCAGCATTTT. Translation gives CATSERSTQPQHF.

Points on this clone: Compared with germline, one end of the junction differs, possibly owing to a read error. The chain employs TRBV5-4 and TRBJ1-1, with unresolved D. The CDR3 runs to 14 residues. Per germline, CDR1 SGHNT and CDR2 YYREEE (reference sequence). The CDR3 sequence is CASSLGSSGTEAFF. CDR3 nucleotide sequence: TGTGCCAGCAGTTTGGGGTCCTCGGGGACTGAAGCTTTCTTT.

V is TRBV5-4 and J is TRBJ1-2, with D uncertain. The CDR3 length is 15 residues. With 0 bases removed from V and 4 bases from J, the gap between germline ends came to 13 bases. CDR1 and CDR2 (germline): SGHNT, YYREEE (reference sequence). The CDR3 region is CASSLGGGSTYGYTF. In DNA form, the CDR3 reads TGTGCCAGCAGCTTGGGGGGAGGATCCACCTATGGCTACACCTTC. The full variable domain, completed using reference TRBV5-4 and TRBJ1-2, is ETGVTQSPTHLIKTRGQQVTLRCSSQSGHNTVSWYQQALGQGPQFIFQYYREEENGRGNFPPRFSGLQFPNYSSELNVNALELDDSALYLCASSLGGGSTYGYTFGSGTRLTVV.

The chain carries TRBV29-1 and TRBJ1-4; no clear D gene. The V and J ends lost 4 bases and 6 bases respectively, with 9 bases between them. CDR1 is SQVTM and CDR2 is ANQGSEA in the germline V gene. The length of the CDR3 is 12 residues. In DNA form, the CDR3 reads TGCAGCGTTGTCTTTGGAGATGAAAAACTGTTTTTT. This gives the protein CSVVFGDEKLFF.

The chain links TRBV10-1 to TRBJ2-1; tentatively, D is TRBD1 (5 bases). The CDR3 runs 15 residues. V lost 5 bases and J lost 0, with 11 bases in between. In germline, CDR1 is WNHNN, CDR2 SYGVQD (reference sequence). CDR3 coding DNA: TGCGCCAGCAGTCTGGACATGAGCTCCTACAATGAGCAGTTCTTC. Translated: CASSLDMSSYNEQFF.

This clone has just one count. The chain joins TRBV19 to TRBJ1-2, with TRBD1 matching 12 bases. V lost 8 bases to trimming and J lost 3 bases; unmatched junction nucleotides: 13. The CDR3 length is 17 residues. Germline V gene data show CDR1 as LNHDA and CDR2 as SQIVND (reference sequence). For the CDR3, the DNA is TGTGCCAGTCACGACTCCGGGACAGGGGGCGTCGACTATGGCTACACCTTC. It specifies CASHDSGTGGVDYGYTF.

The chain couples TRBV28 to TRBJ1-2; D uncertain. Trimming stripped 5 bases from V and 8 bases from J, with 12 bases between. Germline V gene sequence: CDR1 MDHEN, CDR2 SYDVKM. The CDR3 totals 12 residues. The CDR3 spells CASSPQSGGYTF. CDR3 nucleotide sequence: TGTGCCAGCAGTCCGCAGTCTGGCGGCTACACCTTC.

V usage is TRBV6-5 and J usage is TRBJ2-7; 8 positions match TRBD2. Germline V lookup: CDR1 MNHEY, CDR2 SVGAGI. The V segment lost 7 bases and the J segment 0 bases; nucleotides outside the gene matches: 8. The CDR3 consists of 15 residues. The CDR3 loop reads CASKSKRGSSYEQYF. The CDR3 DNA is TGTGCCAGCAAAAGCAAGCGGGGGAGCTCCTACGAGCAGTACTTC.

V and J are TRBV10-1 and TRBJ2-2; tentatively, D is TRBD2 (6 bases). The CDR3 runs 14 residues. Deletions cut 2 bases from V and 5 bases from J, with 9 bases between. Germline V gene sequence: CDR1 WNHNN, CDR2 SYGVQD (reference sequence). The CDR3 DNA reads TGCGCCAGCAGTGAGGGACGGGAGACCGGGGAGCTGTTTTTT. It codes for CASSEGRETGELFF.

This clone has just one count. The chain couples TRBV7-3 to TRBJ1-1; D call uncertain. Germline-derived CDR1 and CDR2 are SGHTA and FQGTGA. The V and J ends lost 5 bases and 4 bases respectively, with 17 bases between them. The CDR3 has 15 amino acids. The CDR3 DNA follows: TGTGCCAGCAGCCCGGCGGGAGGTTTGGTCACTGAAGCTTTCTTT. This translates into CASSPAGGLVTEAFF.

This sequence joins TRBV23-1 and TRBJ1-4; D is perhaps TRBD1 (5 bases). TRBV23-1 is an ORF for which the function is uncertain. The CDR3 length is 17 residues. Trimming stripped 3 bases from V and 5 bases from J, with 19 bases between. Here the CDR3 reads CASSQPWGDGGNEKLFF. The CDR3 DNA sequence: TGCGCCAGCAGTCAGCCCTGGGGGGACGGTGGGAATGAAAAACTGTTTTTT.

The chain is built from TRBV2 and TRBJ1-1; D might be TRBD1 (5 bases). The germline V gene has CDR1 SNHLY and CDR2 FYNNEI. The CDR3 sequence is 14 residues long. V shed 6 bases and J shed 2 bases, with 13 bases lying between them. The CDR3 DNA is TGTGCCAGCAGGGTCGACAGAGTAAACACTGAAGCTTTCTTT. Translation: CASRVDRVNTEAFF.

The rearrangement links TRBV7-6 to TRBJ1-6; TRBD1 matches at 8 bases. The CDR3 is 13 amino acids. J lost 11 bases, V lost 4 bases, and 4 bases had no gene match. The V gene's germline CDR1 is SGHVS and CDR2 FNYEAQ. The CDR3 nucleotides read TGTGCCAGCAGCTCCGGGACAGGAGCACCCCTCCACTTT. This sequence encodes CASSSGTGAPLHF.